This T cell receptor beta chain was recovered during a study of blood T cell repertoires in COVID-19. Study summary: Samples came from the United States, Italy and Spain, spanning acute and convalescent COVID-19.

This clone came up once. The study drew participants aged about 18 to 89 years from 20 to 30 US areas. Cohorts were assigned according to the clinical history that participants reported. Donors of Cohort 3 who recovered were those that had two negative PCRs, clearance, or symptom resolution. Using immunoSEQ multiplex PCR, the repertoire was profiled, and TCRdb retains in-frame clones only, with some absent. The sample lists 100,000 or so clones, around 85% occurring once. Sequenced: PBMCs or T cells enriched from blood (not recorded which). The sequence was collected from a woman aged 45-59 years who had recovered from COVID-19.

CDR3 coding DNA: TGTGCCAGCAGCTTAGGGAGCCTCTCCTACGAGCAGTACTTC. Protein sequence: CASSLGSLSYEQYF. This rearrangement joins TRBV7-2 to TRBJ2-7; no reliable D call. The ends were cut back, 1 base at V and 0 bases at J, with 7 bases in the middle. There are 14 residues in the CDR3. Germline V gene lookup returns CDR1 SGHTA and CDR2 FQGNSA.